The present TCR beta chain was sequenced within a study of response to subunit inactivated influenza vaccine. Note on this clonotype: The antigen remains undetermined.

TCRdb reanalysed the RT-PCR reads using MiXCR and keeps one entry per CDR3 protein. The table has over 800,000 distinct CDR3 sequences, 20% to 25% seen once. Study-wide points: The authors suggested that few new T cells are recruited per seasonal influenza vaccination.

The sequence derives from a man aged 45-65 years who received an inactivated influenza vaccine. The sequencing used PBMCs from blood, collected 5 days after vaccination.

The CDR3 DNA sequence: TGTGCCATCAGTGAGTTAGCGGGACAGGGTGGAAACGAGCAGTACTTC. Its translation: CAISELAGQGGNEQYF. V usage is TRBV10-3 and J usage is TRBJ2-7, with TRBD1 as a possible D gene (9 bases). The CDR3 covers 16 residues. Germline V gene sequence: CDR1 ENHRY, CDR2 SYGVKD. Trimming removed 1 base at V and 5 bases at J, with 18 bases between.